A single sample is the source of the 9 T cell receptor beta chains below, sequenced in a study of T cell changes during pregnancy in multiple sclerosis. Here immunoSEQ multiplex PCR was the method, and the copy in TCRdb shows in-frame clones only, minus some. The sample has around 72,000 clones, 90% to 95% seen once. The sample in question was CD4+ T cells from peripheral blood mononuclear cells, obtained before pregnancy. The origin of the receptors is a female donor with multiple sclerosis, enrolled in a pregnancy study.

V and J are TRBV30 and TRBJ2-5; no reliable D call. Germline loops: CDR1 GTSNPN, CDR2 SVGIG (reference sequence). This CDR3 is built from 13 residues. The V end was cut by 2 bases, the J end by 5 bases, with 12 bases between. DNA for the CDR3: TGTGCCTGGAGTAGAGTCGTCAGGGAGACCCAGTACTTC. Protein sequence: CAWSRVVRETQYF.

The gene calls are TRBV28 and TRBJ2-7; 8 bases match TRBD2. Germline loops: CDR1 MDHEN, CDR2 SYDVKM. Trimming at V came to 6 bases and at J to 4 bases, leaving 8 bases not matched to a gene. The CDR3 has 14 amino acids. The CDR3 nucleotides are TGTGCCAGCAGAGCGGGACTAGATAGGTACGAGCAGTACTTC. Residues: CASRAGLDRYEQYF.

This CDR3 is CASRSGQGITDTQYF. In DNA, the CDR3 is TGTGCCAGCAGATCGGGACAGGGGATCACAGATACGCAGTATTTT. The chain has TRBV7-2 and TRBJ2-3; TRBD1 matches at 10 bases. The CDR3 spans 15 residues. Germline-derived CDR1 and CDR2 are SGHTA and FQGNSA. V dropped 6 bases and J dropped 2; count of bases not matched to a gene: 5.

This clone was counted between two and nine times. The chain is built from TRBV6-1 and TRBJ2-2; possibly TRBD2 for D (6 bases). The germline V gene has CDR1 MNHNS and CDR2 SASEGT. This CDR3 region has 16 residues. Trimming cost V 2 bases and J 5 bases, with 15 bases left between them. CDR3 in DNA: TGTGCCAGCAGTGAACGGAGGGGCAGCGGGACCGGGGAGCTGTTTTTT. Protein product: CASSERRGSGTGELFF.

J is TRBJ2-3 and V is TRBV7-9; 11 bases align to TRBD2. Germline-derived CDR1 and CDR2 are SEHNR and FQNEAQ (reference sequence). This CDR3 has 14 amino acids. V dropped 11 bases and J dropped 2; count of bases not matched to a gene: 6. The CDR3 spells CAGGTSGPTDTQYF. In DNA, the CDR3 is TGTGCCGGGGGGACTAGCGGCCCCACAGATACGCAGTATTTT.

This chain joins TRBV5-4 and TRBJ2-3; D possibly corresponds to TRBD2 (7 bases). The CDR3 is 15 residues long. Per the germline V gene, CDR1 is SGHNT and CDR2 is YYREEE (reference sequence). Trimming took off 5 bases at V and 3 bases at J, with 16 bases between the two ends. The CDR3 DNA reads as TGTGCCAGCAGTCCGGGGGGCTGGTTTACAGATACGCAGTATTTT. This gives the protein CASSPGGWFTDTQYF.

This clone has only one observation. The CDR3 region has the DNA TGTGCCAGCAGTGGTCAAACAGGGGGGAACTATGGCTACACCTTC. This sequence encodes CASSGQTGGNYGYTF. The chain uses TRBV6-1 and TRBJ1-2, with 8 bases identical to TRBD1. Germline CDR1 is MNHNS and CDR2 is SASEGT. V was pared by 4 bases and J by 2 bases, with 6 bases of the junction left unmatched. The CDR3 extends over 15 amino acids.

This sequence joins TRBV23-1 and TRBJ2-3; maybe TRBD1 (5 bases). TRBV23-1 is recorded as an ORF, its role being uncertain. This CDR3 has 16 residues. Between the trimmed V and J ends, which lost 1 base and 1 base, there was a span of 12 bases. The CDR3 reads CASSQFRQSCTDTQYF. The CDR3 region has the DNA TGCGCCAGCAGTCAATTCCGACAGTCTTGCACAGATACGCAGTATTTT.

The chain uses TRBV7-2 and TRBJ1-5, with TRBD1 identical over 9 bases. This CDR3 is built from 13 residues. Germline V lookup: CDR1 SGHTA, CDR2 FQGNSA. V lost 3 bases to trimming and J lost 6 bases; unmatched junction nucleotides: 0. CDR3 loop: CASSLDRGQPQHF. CDR3 in DNA: TGTGCCAGCAGCTTGGACAGGGGTCAGCCCCAGCATTTT.